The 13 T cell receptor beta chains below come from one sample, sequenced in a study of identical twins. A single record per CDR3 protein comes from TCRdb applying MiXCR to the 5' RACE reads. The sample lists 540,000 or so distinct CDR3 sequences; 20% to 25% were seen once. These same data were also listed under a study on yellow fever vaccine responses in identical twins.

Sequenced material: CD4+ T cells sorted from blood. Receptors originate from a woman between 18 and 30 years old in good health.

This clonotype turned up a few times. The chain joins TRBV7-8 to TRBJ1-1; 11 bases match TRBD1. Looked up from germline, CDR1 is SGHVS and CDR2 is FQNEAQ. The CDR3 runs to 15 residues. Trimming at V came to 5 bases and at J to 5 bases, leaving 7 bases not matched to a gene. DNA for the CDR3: TGTGCCAGCAGCCAGTCCGGACAGGGGGCGACTGAAGCTTTCTTT. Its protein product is CASSQSGQGATEAFF.

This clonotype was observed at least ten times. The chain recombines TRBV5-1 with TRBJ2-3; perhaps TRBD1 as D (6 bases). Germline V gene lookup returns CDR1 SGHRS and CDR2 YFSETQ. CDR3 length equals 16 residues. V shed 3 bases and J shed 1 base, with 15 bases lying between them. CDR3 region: CASSWGGQSRTDTQYF. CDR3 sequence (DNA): TGCGCCAGCAGCTGGGGTGGACAGTCACGCACAGATACGCAGTATTTT.

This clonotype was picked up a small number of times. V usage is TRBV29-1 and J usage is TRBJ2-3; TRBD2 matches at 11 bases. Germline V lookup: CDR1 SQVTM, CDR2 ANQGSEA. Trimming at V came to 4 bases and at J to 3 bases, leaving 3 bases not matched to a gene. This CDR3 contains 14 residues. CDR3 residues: CSVALAGDTDTQYF. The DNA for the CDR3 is TGCAGCGTTGCACTAGCGGGAGATACAGATACGCAGTATTTT.

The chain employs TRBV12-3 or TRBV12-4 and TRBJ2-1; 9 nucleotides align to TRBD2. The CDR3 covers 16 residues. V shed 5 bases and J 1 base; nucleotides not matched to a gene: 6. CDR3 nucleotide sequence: TGTGCCAGCAGTAAAAGGCGGGGGGGTTCCTACAATGAGCAGTTCTTC. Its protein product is CASSKRRGGSYNEQFF.

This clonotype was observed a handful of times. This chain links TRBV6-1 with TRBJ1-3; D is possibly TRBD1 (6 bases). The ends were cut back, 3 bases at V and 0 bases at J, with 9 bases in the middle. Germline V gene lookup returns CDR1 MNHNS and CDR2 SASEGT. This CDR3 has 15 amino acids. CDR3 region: CASSDRGNSGNTIYF. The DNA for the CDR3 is TGTGCCAGCAGTGACAGGGGAAACTCTGGAAACACCATATATTTT.

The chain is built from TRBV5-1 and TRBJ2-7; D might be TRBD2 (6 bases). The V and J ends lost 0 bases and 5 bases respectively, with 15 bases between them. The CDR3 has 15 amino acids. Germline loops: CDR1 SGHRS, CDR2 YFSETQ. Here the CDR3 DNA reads TGCGCCAGCAGCTTGGTGGTGGGATCGGGGGACGAGCAGTACTTC. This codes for CASSLVVGSGDEQYF. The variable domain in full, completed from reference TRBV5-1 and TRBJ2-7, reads KAGVTQTPRYLIKTRGQQVTLSCSPISGHRSVSWYQQTPGQGLQFLFEYFSETQRNKGNFPGRFSGRQFSNSRSEMNVSTLELGDSALYLCASSLVVGSGDEQYFGPGTRLTVT.

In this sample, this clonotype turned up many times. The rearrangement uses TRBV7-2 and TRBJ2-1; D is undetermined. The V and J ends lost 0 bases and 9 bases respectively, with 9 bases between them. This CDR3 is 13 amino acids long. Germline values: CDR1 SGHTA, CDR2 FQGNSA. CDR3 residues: CASSLASISEQFF. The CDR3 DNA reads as TGTGCCAGCAGCTTAGCAAGCATCAGTGAGCAGTTCTTC.

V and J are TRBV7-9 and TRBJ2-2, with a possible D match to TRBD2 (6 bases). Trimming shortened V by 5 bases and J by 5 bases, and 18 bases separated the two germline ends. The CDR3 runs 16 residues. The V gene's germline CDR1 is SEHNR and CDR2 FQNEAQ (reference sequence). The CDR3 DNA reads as TGTGCCAGCAGCGCATTCCCAGGTGGAGGGACCGGGGAGCTGTTTTTT. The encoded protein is CASSAFPGGGTGELFF.

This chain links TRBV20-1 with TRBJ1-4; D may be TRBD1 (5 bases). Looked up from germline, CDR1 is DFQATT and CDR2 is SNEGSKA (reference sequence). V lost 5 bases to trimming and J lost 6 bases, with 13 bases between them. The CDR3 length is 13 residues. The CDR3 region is CSARDGGDEKLFF. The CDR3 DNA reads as TGCAGTGCTCGGGATGGGGGTGATGAAAAACTGTTTTTT.

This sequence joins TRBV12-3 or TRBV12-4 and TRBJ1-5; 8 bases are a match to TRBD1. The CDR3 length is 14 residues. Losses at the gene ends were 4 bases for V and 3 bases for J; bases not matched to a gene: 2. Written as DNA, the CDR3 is TGTGCCAGCAGTTGGGGACAGGTCAATCAGCCCCAGCATTTT. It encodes CASSWGQVNQPQHF.

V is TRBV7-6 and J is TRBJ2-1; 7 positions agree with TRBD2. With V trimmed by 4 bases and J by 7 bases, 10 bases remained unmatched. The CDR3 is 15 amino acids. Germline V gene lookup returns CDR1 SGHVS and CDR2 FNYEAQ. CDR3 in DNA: TGTGCCAGCAGCTCGACTCCCTGGGAGGGGAATGAGCAGTTCTTC. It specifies CASSSTPWEGNEQFF.

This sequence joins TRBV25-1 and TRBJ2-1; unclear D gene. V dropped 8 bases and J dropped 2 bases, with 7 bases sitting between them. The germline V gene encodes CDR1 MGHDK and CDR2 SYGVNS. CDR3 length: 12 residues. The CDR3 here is CASGGTYNEQFF. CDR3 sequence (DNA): TGTGCCAGCGGTGGGACCTACAATGAGCAGTTCTTC. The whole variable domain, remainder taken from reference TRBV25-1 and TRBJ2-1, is EADIYQTPRYLVIGTGKKITLECSQTMGHDKMYWYQQDPGMELHLIHYSYGVNSTEKGDLSSESTVSRIRTEHFPLTLESARPSHTSQYLCASGGTYNEQFFGPGTRLTVL.

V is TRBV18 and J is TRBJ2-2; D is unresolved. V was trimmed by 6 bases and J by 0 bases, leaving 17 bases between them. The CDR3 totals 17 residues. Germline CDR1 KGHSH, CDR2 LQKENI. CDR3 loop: CASSPTVGLANTGELFF. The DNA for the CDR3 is TGTGCCAGCTCGCCGACGGTTGGTTTGGCGAACACCGGGGAGCTGTTTTTT.